The 5 T cell receptor beta chains below all came from one sample that was sequenced in a study of T-cell reconstitution after alpha-beta-depleted transplantation in children. A TCRbeta library incorporating unique molecular identifiers was prepared. TCRdb used MiXCR to reprocess the PCR reads, holding one entry per CDR3 protein. The sample carries roughly 790,000 distinct CDR3 sequences, 16% recorded once. The sample consisted of PBMCs, mostly from graft donor cells, taken 360 days after TCRalphabeta/CD19-depleted stem cell transplant. All receptors come from a male patient aged 10 to 17 who had a stem cell transplant for acute lymphoblastic leukemia, so the T cells may come from the graft donor.

The rearrangement uses TRBV20-1 and TRBJ2-7; D remains unclear. Germline CDR1 and CDR2: DFQATT and SNEGSKA (reference sequence). The CDR3 extends over 15 amino acids. Between the trimmed V and J ends, which lost 3 bases and 0 bases, there was a span of 15 bases. The CDR3 coding sequence is TGCAGTGCTAGGGAGACTGTTTTAAGCTCCTACGAGCAGTACTTC. This translates into CSARETVLSSYEQYF.

This clonotype has at least ten counts. The rearrangement joins TRBV12-3 or TRBV12-4 to TRBJ2-7; TRBD1 matches 8 bases. The CDR3 loop spans 12 amino acids. V trimming: 6 bases; J trimming: 9 bases; junction bases outside the gene matches: 7. This CDR3 is CASSPDRVRQYF. DNA of the CDR3: TGTGCCAGCAGCCCGGACAGGGTTCGGCAGTACTTC.

This clonotype was counted a few times. The chain employs TRBV4-1 and TRBJ2-1, with 8 bases lining up with TRBD2. In germline, CDR1 is MGHRA, CDR2 YSYEKL. V dropped 0 bases and J dropped 8; count of bases not matched to a gene: 6. The CDR3 runs to 15 residues. CDR3 sequence (DNA): TGCGCCAGCAGCCAAGAGGGACTAGGTGTGTATGAGCAGTTCTTC. It is translated as CASSQEGLGVYEQFF.

This clonotype was counted only a few times. This sequence joins TRBV18 and TRBJ2-4, with TRBD1 identical over 9 bases. The CDR3 is 13 amino acids. Per the germline V gene, CDR1 is KGHSH and CDR2 is LQKENI. J was trimmed by 7 bases and V by 5 bases; bases with no gene match: 3. The CDR3 DNA reads as TGTGCCAGCTCAACGGGACAGGGTAACATTCAGTACTTC. As protein: CASSTGQGNIQYF.

The CDR3 sequence is CASSAPGLAGGSGELFF. As DNA, the CDR3 is TGTGCCAGCAGCGCACCTGGACTAGCGGGAGGGTCCGGGGAGCTGTTTTTT. The chain has TRBV7-2 and TRBJ2-2, with 15 bases lining up with TRBD2. The CDR3 consists of 17 residues. Germline V CDR1 and CDR2: SGHTA, FQGNSA. Unmatched junction bases numbered 7, after V lost 5 bases and J lost 6 bases.